The 20 T cell receptor beta chains reported below all come from one sample, sequenced in a study of OX40 agonist ivuxolimab in advanced cancers. Sequenced by immunoSEQ multiplex PCR; TCRdb stores in-frame clones only, minus some. The sample consists of tens of thousands of clones, 80% to 90% of them appearing once. Sample: CD4+ or CD8+ T cells sorted from blood, taken in a trial of the OX40 agonist ivuxolimab. These receptors all come from an adult with an advanced solid tumor such as melanoma, head and neck, liver or kidney cancer.

This clone counts as medium-sized (0.01 to 0.1%). The chain carries TRBV7-3 and TRBJ1-2, with D hard to call. The CDR3 is made up of 14 amino acids. CDR1 SGHTA and CDR2 FQGTGA come from the germline V gene. The V end lost 4 bases, the J end lost 4 bases, and 13 bases lay between the germline ends. The CDR3: CASSSPNEGYGYTF. The DNA for the CDR3 is TGTGCCAGCAGCTCCCCGAACGAGGGCTATGGCTACACCTTC.

The rearrangement uses TRBV7-9 and TRBJ2-3, with 8 bases lining up with TRBD2. The CDR3 length is 14 residues. CDR1 and CDR2 from the germline V gene are SEHNR and FQNEAQ (reference sequence). V dropped 4 bases and J dropped 8; count of bases not matched to a gene: 8. CDR3 nucleotides: TGTGCCAGCAGCTCGGCGAGCGGGGGTAGTACGCAGTATTTT. The encoded protein is CASSSASGGSTQYF.

This chain links TRBV19 with TRBJ2-4; 8 bases align to TRBD2. With 2 bases clipped from V and 13 bases from J, the junction kept 19 bases outside the gene matches. The CDR3 loop spans 17 amino acids. The germline V gene encodes CDR1 LNHDA and CDR2 SQIVND (reference sequence). As DNA, the CDR3 is TGTGCCAGTAGTATAATCGGTGCCCTTCCAGCGGGGGCCGACCAGTACTTC. Its translation: CASSIIGALPAGADQYF.

This rearrangement joins TRBV19 to TRBJ1-6, with a possible D match to TRBD1 (5 bases). V lost 4 bases and J lost 4, with 14 bases in between. This CDR3 spans 16 amino acids. Germline V gene sequence: CDR1 LNHDA, CDR2 SQIVND (reference sequence). Here the CDR3 DNA reads TGTGCCAGTAGTACTTCCCAGGGAAGATATAATTCACCCCTCCACTTT. This encodes CASSTSQGRYNSPLHF. Combining the CDR3 with reference TRBV19 and TRBJ1-6 gives the whole variable domain DGGITQSPKYLFRKEGQNVTLSCEQNLNHDAMYWYRQDPGQGLRLIYYSQIVNDFQKGDIAEGYSVSREKKESFPLTVTSAQKNPTAFYLCASSTSQGRYNSPLHFGNGTRLTVT.

The J gene is TRBJ2-6, the V gene TRBV4-3; D possibly matches TRBD1 or TRBD2 (5 bases each). Per germline, CDR1 LGHNA and CDR2 YSLEER. The V gene lost 0 bases and the J gene lost 4 bases, with 10 bases spanning the gap. CDR3 size: 16 residues. CDR3 bases: TGCGCCAGCAGCCAAGATGTAGGGACCGGGGCCAACGTCCTGACTTTC. Translation gives CASSQDVGTGANVLTF.

This clone was seen only once. V is TRBV6-5 and J is TRBJ1-2; a weak D match, TRBD1 (5 bases). Germline lookup yields CDR1 MNHEY and CDR2 SVGAGI. The ends were cut back, 0 bases at V and 1 base at J, with 9 bases in the middle. The CDR3 spans 15 residues. This CDR3 reads CASSYSTGHNYGYTF. The CDR3 DNA sequence: TGTGCCAGCAGTTACTCGACTGGACATAACTATGGCTACACCTTC.

This clone appeared once. The rearrangement joins TRBV2 to TRBJ2-1; TRBD2 matches 9 bases. CDR3 length: 13 amino acids. Per the germline V gene, CDR1 is SNHLY and CDR2 is FYNNEI. With 0 bases clipped from V and 9 bases from J, the junction kept 0 bases outside the gene matches. CDR3 sequence reads: CASSEARGGEQFF. In nucleotides, the CDR3 is TGTGCCAGCAGTGAAGCGCGGGGGGGTGAGCAGTTCTTC.

This rearrangement joins TRBV6-1 to TRBJ2-1; possible D gene TRBD2, 5 bases. Germline CDR1 and CDR2: MNHNS and SASEGT. Trimming left V 5 bases short and J 9 bases short, with 17 bases between. The CDR3 is made up of 14 amino acids. Written as DNA, the CDR3 is TGTGCCAGCAGTTCCGGGCTTCGGGAAGGTGAGCAGTTCTTC. Encoded protein: CASSSGLREGEQFF.

This clone was seen a handful of times. J is TRBJ1-2 and V is TRBV6-5; D not resolved. Trimming took off 2 bases at V and 0 bases at J, with 10 bases between the two ends. Germline V gene data show CDR1 as MNHEY and CDR2 as SVGAGI. The CDR3 has 15 residues. DNA of the CDR3: TGTGCCAGCAGTTACGGCGGGGAAGCTAACTATGGCTACACCTTC. Residues: CASSYGGEANYGYTF.

The chain recombines TRBV18 with TRBJ1-6; D gene ambiguous. The germline gives CDR1 KGHSH, CDR2 LQKENI. V lost 2 bases to trimming and J lost 10 bases, with 9 bases between them. The CDR3 loop spans 13 amino acids. In nucleotides, the CDR3 is TGTGCCAGCTCACCATCGCGGGGATCACCCCTCCACTTT. It codes for CASSPSRGSPLHF.

J is TRBJ2-4 and V is TRBV14; 7 bases map to TRBD1. Germline V gives CDR1 SGHDN, CDR2 FVKESK. Trimming at V came to 0 bases and at J to 2 bases, leaving 7 bases not matched to a gene. This CDR3 is built from 17 residues. In DNA, the CDR3 is TGTGCCAGCAGCCAAGACCGACAGGGAAGATCCAAAAACATTCAGTACTTC. Amino acids: CASSQDRQGRSKNIQYF. Looking up the rest from reference TRBV14 and TRBJ2-4 gives the full variable domain: EAGVTQFPSHSVIEKGQTVTLRCDPISGHDNLYWYRRVMGKEIKFLLHFVKESKQDESGMPNNRFLAERTGGTYSTLKVQPAELEDSGVYFCASSQDRQGRSKNIQYFGAGTRLSVL.

The V gene is TRBV4-3, the J gene TRBJ1-2, with D possibly TRBD1 on 6 matching bases. The germline gives CDR1 LGHNA, CDR2 YSLEER. V was clipped by 4 bases and J by 5 bases, with 17 bases between them. The CDR3 is made up of 15 amino acids. CDR3 DNA sequence: TGCGCCAGCAGCCCGGGACACTTGGGGATATATGGCTACACCTTC. Its protein is CASSPGHLGIYGYTF.

V and J are TRBV14 and TRBJ2-5; no firm D call. The V end was cut by 0 bases, the J end by 2 bases, with 16 bases between. This CDR3 is 17 amino acids long. Germline lookup yields CDR1 SGHDN and CDR2 FVKESK. The CDR3 DNA follows: TGTGCCAGCAGCCAAGATATTAATCGCGCCGCACAAGAGACCCAGTACTTC. Translation gives CASSQDINRAAQETQYF.

The CDR3 loop reads CASSPPGRNTIYF. In DNA, the CDR3 is TGTGCCAGCAGCCCCCCGGGCCGAAACACCATATATTTT. The rearrangement links TRBV7-8 to TRBJ1-3; D ambiguous. V dropped 5 bases and J dropped 5 bases, with 10 bases sitting between them. The CDR3 has 13 amino acids. The germline V gene has CDR1 SGHVS and CDR2 FQNEAQ. Full variable domain (missing parts from reference TRBV7-8 and TRBJ1-3): GAGVSQSPRYKVAKRGQDVALRCDPISGHVSLFWYQQALGQGPEFLTYFQNEAQLDKSGLPSDRFFAERPEGSVSTLKIQRTQQEDSAVYLCASSPPGRNTIYFGEGSWLTVV.

This chain links TRBV18 with TRBJ1-2, with D maybe TRBD1 (6 bases). V lost 0 bases and J lost 3, with 8 bases in between. Germline assignment: CDR1 KGHSH and CDR2 LQKENI. The CDR3 spans 14 residues. The CDR3 coding sequence is TGTGCCAGCTCACCACCGGACAGAGACTATGGCTACACCTTC. It codes for CASSPPDRDYGYTF. Based on the CDR3 plus reference TRBV18 and TRBJ1-2, the full variable domain is NAGVMQNPRHLVRRRGQEARLRCSPMKGHSHVYWYRQLPEEGLKFMVYLQKENIIDESGMPKERFSAEFPKEGPSILRIQQVVRGDSAAYFCASSPPDRDYGYTFGSGTRLTVV.

The chain joins TRBV12-5 to TRBJ1-1; a weak D match, TRBD1 (6 bases). The CDR3 totals 15 residues. Germline CDR1 LGHNT, CDR2 FRNRAP. Trimming removed 6 bases at V and 4 bases at J, with 18 bases between. The CDR3 sequence: CASGQQTGFGTEAFF. CDR3 DNA sequence: TGTGCTAGTGGCCAACAAACAGGGTTTGGCACTGAAGCTTTCTTT. Full variable domain (rest looked up from reference TRBV12-5 and TRBJ1-1): DARVTQTPRHKVTEMGQEVTMRCQPILGHNTVFWYRQTMMQGLELLAYFRNRAPLDDSGMPKDRFSAEMPDATLATLKIQPSEPRDSAVYFCASGQQTGFGTEAFFGQGTRLTVV.

This sequence joins TRBV10-3 and TRBJ1-1, with a tentative D call TRBD1 (5 bases). Between the trimmed V and J ends, which lost 0 bases and 0 bases, there was a span of 8 bases. The CDR3 has 15 amino acids. CDR1 is ENHRY and CDR2 is SYGVKD in the germline V gene. The DNA of the CDR3 is TGTGCCATCAGTGAGTCGGGACGATTGAACACTGAAGCTTTCTTT. Translating gives CAISESGRLNTEAFF.

The J gene is TRBJ1-1, the V gene TRBV6-1; D is ambiguous. This CDR3 contains 11 residues. Looked up from germline, CDR1 is MNHNS and CDR2 is SASEGT. Trimming took 5 bases from V and 10 from J, leaving 11 bases between them. The CDR3: CASSLGFRAFF. CDR3 DNA sequence: TGTGCCAGCAGTTTAGGATTCCGAGCTTTCTTT.

The chain links TRBV10-2 to TRBJ2-2, with D possibly being TRBD1 (6 bases). This CDR3 has 16 residues. The germline V gene encodes CDR1 WSHSY and CDR2 SAAADI. Trimming stripped 0 bases from V and 4 bases from J, with 12 bases between. CDR3 nucleotide sequence: TGCGCCAGCAGTGAGTCGGCAGGGGTGGTCACCGGGGAGCTGTTTTTT. Translating gives CASSESAGVVTGELFF.

This clone was seen a single time. The CDR3 bases are TGTGCCACAAACAGGGGCGCCTACGAGCAGTACTTC. This sequence encodes CATNRGAYEQYF. The chain combines TRBV10-3 with TRBJ2-7, with 7 bases lining up with TRBD1. J gave up 2 bases and V 10 bases, and 5 bases lay outside the gene matches. The V gene's germline CDR1 is ENHRY and CDR2 SYGVKD. This CDR3 is 12 amino acids long.